The clone carrying this TCR beta chain was counted between two and nine times. V was trimmed by 0 bases and J by 9 bases, leaving 6 bases between them. This CDR3 has 13 amino acids. Germline V gene lookup returns CDR1 MGHRA and CDR2 YSYEKL. The data derive from a study of blood T cells in healthy people across ages. Next came a second PCR, run for about 7 to 11 cycles, which used a sample-barcoded 5' primer along with a J-beta primer mix. TCRdb reanalysed the 5' RACE reads using MiXCR and keeps one entry per CDR3 protein. This sample has roughly 1,500,000 distinct CDR3 sequences, with around two fifths found just once.

This rearrangement joins TRBV4-1 to TRBJ1-6, with D uncertain. This clonotype was sampled from a woman between 18 and 30 years old in good health. Source material: blood. In nucleotides, the CDR3 is TGCGCCAGCAGCCAAGATCGAAGTTCACCCCTCCACTTT. Its protein is CASSQDRSSPLHF.